This T cell receptor beta chain was captured by sequencing in a study of long-term antiretroviral therapy in people with HIV. The study's findings and limits: In samples taken after ART, diversity increased but remained below transplant donor control levels.

This clone has just a few counts. Its antigen is still unknown. For each donor, at least one pre-ART and at least two post-ART PBMC samples were available. Every specimen held between roughly 0.95-10 million cryopreserved PBMC. These were thawed and washed before DNA extraction. Runs used v3.0 of the immunoSEQ assay and were done at survey level. Sequencing was performed with immunoSEQ multiplex PCR; in TCRdb, only in-frame clones are kept and a portion is missing. The sample contains under 40,000 clones, 70% to 90% of which appear only once. Germline V CDR1 and CDR2: MNHNS, SASEGT. The CDR3 extends over 15 amino acids. V lost 1 base to trimming and J lost 7 bases, with 16 bases between them.

The material was unsorted PBMCs, obtained 2.7 to 2.9 years before starting antiretroviral therapy. The V call is TRBV6-1, the J call TRBJ1-2; no firm D call. The TCR comes from a woman in her 30s with HIV. Here the CDR3 reads CASSEGRIGSTGYTF. The CDR3 DNA reads as TGTGCCAGCAGTGAAGGGAGGATAGGGTCCACTGGCTACACCTTC.